The rows below give T cell receptor beta chains drawn from one sample of a study of cytotoxic CD8 clonotypes in ibrutinib-treated CLL. Sequencing used immunoSEQ multiplex PCR; TCRdb keeps in-frame clones, though not all of them. This sample yields about 300,000 clones, of which approximately 76% are seen a single time; approximately 5.1% belongs to the top ten. Sequences were derived from PBMCs, sampled at disease progression, from a patient treated with ibrutinib. The receptors were gathered from a human donor with chronic lymphocytic leukemia. Each CDR3 is given with its conserved first and last residue. D genes are given only for firm matches. Not all rows give a size; the values are once, few, many and, for expanded clones, a class.

CASSIAGGRDRGLYNEQFF TGTGCCAGTAGTATAGCTGGGGGCAGGGACAGGGGCTTGTACAATGAGCAGTTCTTC - TRBJ2-1 TRBD1 TRBV19
CASSPEVADNEQFF TGCGCCAGCAGCCCGGAAGTAGCGGACAATGAGCAGTTCTTC - TRBJ2-1 - TRBV5-1
CATSSRTGPNQPQHF TGTGCCACCAGCAGCAGGACAGGGCCAAATCAGCCCCAGCATTTT - TRBJ1-5 TRBD1 TRBV15
CASSSPLGGNEQYF TGTGCCAGCAGTTCGCCTTTGGGGGGGAACGAGCAGTACTTC once TRBJ2-7 TRBD2 TRBV6-5
CASSQSNPRDNSYNEQFF TGCGCCAGCAGTCAATCGAACCCCCGGGACAACTCCTACAATGAGCAGTTCTTC - TRBJ2-1 - TRBV23-1
CASNWVPWAEPLSEQYF TGTGCCAGCAATTGGGTTCCGTGGGCAGAGCCTCTATCCGAGCAGTACTTC - TRBJ2-7 - TRBV2
CASSRTGGIEGYTF TGTGCCAGCTCAAGGACAGGGGGAATAGAAGGCTACACCTTC - TRBJ1-2 TRBD1 TRBV18
CASSPAGTGTYEQYF TGTGCCAGCAGCCCAGCCGGGACAGGTACCTACGAGCAGTACTTC once TRBJ2-7 TRBD1 TRBV7-9
CASSLGQYQGAPGYTF TGTGCCAGCAGCTTAGGCCAGTACCAGGGGGCGCCTGGCTACACCTTC - TRBJ1-2 TRBD1 TRBV7-8
CASSQDIDGGRSREQYF TGCGCCAGCAGCCAAGATATAGATGGGGGGCGATCGCGGGAGCAGTACTTC - TRBJ2-7 - TRBV4-1
CASSQEVINYGYTF TGTGCCAGCAGCCAAGAGGTGATTAACTATGGCTACACCTTC - TRBJ1-2 - TRBV4-2
CASSQVRGGELFF TGCGCCAGCAGCCAAGTAAGGGGCGGGGAGCTGTTTTTT - TRBJ2-2 - TRBV4-1
CASSFQGRGYTF TGCGCCAGCAGCTTTCAGGGGAGAGGCTACACCTTC - TRBJ1-2 - TRBV5-1
CASSWRGGGLNTDTQYF TGTGCCAGCAGCTGGCGTGGGGGGGGACTTAACACAGATACGCAGTATTTT once TRBJ2-3 TRBD2 TRBV7-2
CASSMGDSNQPQHF TGTGCCAGCAGCATGGGGGATAGCAATCAGCCCCAGCATTTT - TRBJ1-5 - TRBV27
CASSILGRMNQPQHF TGTGCCAGTAGTATTCTCGGGCGGATGAATCAGCCCCAGCATTTT - TRBJ1-5 - TRBV19
CASSFQEGRGNQPQHF TGTGCCAGCAGCTTCCAGGAGGGGCGAGGCAATCAGCCCCAGCATTTT - TRBJ1-5 - TRBV5-6
CASSMRGGYEQYF TGTGCCAGCTCAATGCGGGGGGGCTACGAGCAGTACTTC - TRBJ2-7 TRBD2 TRBV18
CAWPQPSNYGYTF TGTGCCTGGCCACAGCCCAGTAACTATGGCTACACCTTC - TRBJ1-2 - TRBV30
CASSTRRGGSGNTIYF TGTGCCAGCAGCACCCGAAGGGGGGGCTCTGGAAACACCATATATTTT - TRBJ1-3 - TRBV7-8
CASSQDLVRDYNEQFF TGCGCCAGCAGCCAAGATCTGGTACGGGACTACAATGAGCAGTTCTTC - TRBJ2-1 - TRBV4-1
CASSLGLAAYNEQFF TGTGCCAGCTCACTCGGACTAGCCGCTTACAATGAGCAGTTCTTC - TRBJ2-1 TRBD2 TRBV18
CASSHRTSAYTGELFF TGTGCCAGCAGCCACCGGACTAGCGCATACACCGGGGAGCTGTTTTTT - TRBJ2-2 TRBD2 TRBV7-7
CASSRADQGITNGELFF TGTGCCAGCAGCCGGGCTGATCAGGGTATAACCAACGGGGAGCTGTTTTTT - TRBJ2-2 - TRBV7-9
CASSPYGGGGLYEQFF TGTGCCAGCTCACCTTATGGAGGGGGCGGTTTGTATGAGCAGTTCTTC - TRBJ2-1 - TRBV18
CASSVDRVKGYTF TGTGCCAGCAGCGTGGACAGGGTGAAAGGCTACACCTTC once TRBJ1-2 TRBD1 TRBV7-8
CASSRQGYEQYF TGTGCCAGTAGTCGGCAGGGCTACGAGCAGTACTTC once TRBJ2-7 - TRBV19
CASSDPGHRANQPQHF TGTGCCAGCAGTGACCCTGGGCACAGGGCCAATCAGCCCCAGCATTTT - TRBJ1-5 - TRBV6-1
CASSPRGDYGYTF TGCGCCAGCAGTCCCAGGGGGGACTATGGCTACACCTTC - TRBJ1-2 TRBD1 TRBV23-1
CASSPRSGRTDTQYF TGTGCCAGCAGCCCCCGTTCTGGGCGCACAGATACGCAGTATTTT - TRBJ2-3 - TRBV7-2
CASKTTGYVGEQFF TGCGCCAGCAAAACGACAGGGTACGTCGGTGAGCAGTTCTTC - TRBJ2-1 TRBD1 TRBV10-2
CAIRGTGRDGYTF TGTGCCATCAGGGGGACAGGGAGGGATGGCTACACCTTC - TRBJ1-2 TRBD1 TRBV10-3
CASSLVGLTSTDTQYF TGTGCCAGCAGCTTAGTGGGACTTACTAGCACAGATACGCAGTATTTT once TRBJ2-3 - TRBV7-9
CASSYGLLSTYGYTF TGTGCCAGCAGTTACGGACTACTATCTACTTATGGCTACACCTTC - TRBJ1-2 - TRBV6-5
CASSLRMGQITYEQYF TGCGCCAGCAGCTTGCGTATGGGGCAGATTACCTACGAGCAGTACTTC few TRBJ2-7 - TRBV5-1
CASSINNSPLHF TGTGCCAGCAGCATTAATAATTCACCCCTCCACTTT - TRBJ1-6 - TRBV7-8
CASRSQGRILEYGYTF TGTGCCAGCAGGTCCCAGGGGAGGATTTTGGAATATGGCTACACCTTC few TRBJ1-2 - TRBV2
CASSVGTIYGYTF TGTGCCAGCAGTGTCGGGACAATCTATGGCTACACCTTC few TRBJ1-2 - TRBV28
CSVGGNLRQGGKNTQYF TGCAGCGTTGGGGGAAACCTGCGGCAGGGAGGAAAGAATACGCAGTATTTT - TRBJ2-3 - TRBV29-1
CASTSGGTDTQYF TGTGCCAGCACTAGCGGGGGGACAGATACGCAGTATTTT - TRBJ2-3 TRBD2 TRBV9
CASSQDQRGAYEQYF TGCGCCAGCAGCCAAGATCAACGCGGGGCCTACGAGCAGTACTTC once TRBJ2-7 - TRBV4-1
CASSQENGGHPDLFF TGCGCCAGCAGCCAAGAGAATGGGGGACATCCCGATCTGTTTTTT - TRBJ2-2 - TRBV4-3
CASSFGFVWVQGGPDEAFF TGCGCCAGCAGCTTCGGGTTCGTTTGGGTACAGGGAGGTCCGGATGAAGCTTTCTTT - TRBJ1-1 - TRBV5-1
CASSQGYSGNTIYF TGCGCCAGCAGCCAAGGTTACTCTGGAAACACCATATATTTT - TRBJ1-3 - TRBV4-3
CASSVSGTSGFYEQYF TGTGCCAGCAGCGTCTCCGGGACTAGCGGATTCTACGAGCAGTACTTC - TRBJ2-7 TRBD2 TRBV7-3
CAISPYSGRAPNEQFF TGTGCCATCAGTCCGTATAGCGGGAGGGCCCCCAATGAGCAGTTCTTC - TRBJ2-1 TRBD2 TRBV10-3
CASGGGLDNEQFF TGTGCCAGCGGGGGGGGGCTGGACAATGAGCAGTTCTTC - TRBJ2-1 - TRBV27
CASSPLQGARGYTF TGTGCCAGCTCACCCTTACAGGGGGCACGGGGCTACACCTTC - TRBJ1-2 TRBD1 TRBV18
CASNDRGGEKLFF TGTGCCAGTAACGACAGGGGTGGTGAAAAACTGTTTTTT few TRBJ1-4 TRBD1 TRBV6-5